Listed here are 9 T cell receptor beta chains from one sample, sequenced in a study of OX40 agonist ivuxolimab in advanced cancers. Generated by immunoSEQ multiplex PCR, the TCRdb table keeps only in-frame clones and is missing some. The sample yields under 60,000 clones, 90% seen once. Sample: CD4+ or CD8+ T cells sorted from blood, taken in a trial of the OX40 agonist ivuxolimab. These receptors all stem from an adult with an advanced solid tumor such as melanoma, head and neck, liver or kidney cancer.

The chain links TRBV28 to TRBJ1-1; tentatively, D is TRBD1 (5 bases). Germline CDR1 MDHEN, CDR2 SYDVKM. The V and J ends lost 6 bases and 1 base respectively, with 9 bases between them. There are 13 residues in the CDR3. The DNA of the CDR3 is TGTGCCAGCAGGAATACAGGGAACACTGAAGCTTTCTTT. Its protein is CASRNTGNTEAFF.

The rearrangement links TRBV7-2 to TRBJ2-2; possible D gene TRBD1, 6 bases. The CDR3 length is 17 residues. The germline V gene has CDR1 SGHTA and CDR2 FQGNSA. The V end lost 1 base, the J end lost 4 bases, and 16 bases lay between the germline ends. This CDR3 reads CASSLEGVIVGTGELFF. In DNA form, the CDR3 reads TGTGCCAGCAGCTTAGAGGGGGTTATAGTTGGCACCGGGGAGCTGTTTTTT.

The chain has TRBV10-3 and TRBJ1-4; TRBD1 might be the D (6 bases). The V end was cut by 2 bases, the J end by 7 bases, with 11 bases between. CDR1 is ENHRY and CDR2 is SYGVKD in the germline V gene. The CDR3 has 14 residues. Here the CDR3 reads CAISEKGGGEKLFF. The CDR3 coding sequence is TGTGCCATCAGTGAGAAAGGGGGGGGTGAAAAACTGTTTTTT.

The chain uses TRBV2 and TRBJ2-1, with 9 bases matching TRBD1. V was clipped by 6 bases and J by 14 bases; unmatched bases: 8. The CDR3 runs 12 residues. The V gene's germline CDR1 is SNHLY and CDR2 FYNNEI. CDR3 protein: CASSEQGARKFF. DNA for the CDR3: TGTGCCAGCAGCGAACAGGGGGCTAGAAAGTTCTTC.

V is TRBV7-9 and J is TRBJ1-6, with D possibly being TRBD1 (6 bases). Trimming pared 6 bases from V and 18 bases from J, leaving 21 bases between. Per germline, CDR1 SEHNR and CDR2 FQNEAQ (reference sequence). The CDR3 is 13 amino acids. CDR3 loop: CASRLDAGGVTHF. For the CDR3, the DNA is TGTGCCAGCAGGCTAGACGCGGGGGGCGTGACCCACTTT.

The rearrangement joins TRBV12-5 to TRBJ2-1; TRBD2 might be the D (6 bases). Germline-derived CDR1 and CDR2 are LGHNT and FRNRAP. The CDR3 runs to 19 residues. The V end lost 0 bases, the J end lost 0 bases, and 18 bases lay between the germline ends. Here the CDR3 reads CASGLVPASVFSSYNEQFF. The CDR3 DNA follows: TGTGCTAGTGGTTTGGTACCAGCTAGCGTGTTCAGCTCCTACAATGAGCAGTTCTTC.

This clone has only one observation. This rearrangement joins TRBV18 to TRBJ2-5; D uncertain. The DNA end favors TRBJ2-7, so the J call may be wrong. Germline loops: CDR1 KGHSH, CDR2 LQKENI. This CDR3 contains 13 residues. The DNA of the CDR3 is TGTGCCAGCTCACCACCAACTACCTACGAGCAGTACTTC. This sequence encodes CASSPPTTYEQYF.

The chain is built from TRBV10-1 and TRBJ2-1; 8 bases match TRBD1. The CDR3 is 15 amino acids. Germline V gene sequence: CDR1 WNHNN, CDR2 SYGVQD (reference sequence). V lost 6 bases and J lost 8; bases outside the gene matches: 12. CDR3 coding DNA: TGCGCCAGCAGCCAGGGACAGGCTTTTCAATATGAGCAGTTCTTC. Protein sequence: CASSQGQAFQYEQFF.

This rearrangement joins TRBV30 to TRBJ1-6, with 8 bases identical to TRBD1. Germline V CDR1 and CDR2: GTSNPN, SVGIG (reference sequence). V gave up 3 bases and J gave up 3 bases; unmatched junction bases: 7. The CDR3 sequence is 16 residues long. The CDR3 region is CAWRHRGFNYNSPLHF. CDR3 nucleotides: TGTGCCTGGAGGCACAGGGGGTTTAACTATAATTCACCCCTCCACTTT. Drawing the rest from reference TRBV30 and TRBJ1-6, the complete variable domain is SQTIHQWPATLVQPVGSPLSLECTVEGTSNPNLYWYRQAAGRGLQLLFYSVGIGQISSEVPQNLSASRPQDRQFILSSKKLLLSDSGFYLCAWRHRGFNYNSPLHFGNGTRLTVT.